This paragraph covers one TCR beta chain sequence. Its specificity is not known. Assay: immunoSEQ multiplex PCR; the TCRdb copy retains only in-frame clones and omits some. The data contain a few hundred thousand clones, approximately 80% of them singletons. This entry comes from a study of cytomegalovirus exposure and HLA in healthy donors. Findings and limits, study-wide: The investigators catalogued 160 or so TCR beta chains as cytomegalovirus-associated.

Per the germline V gene, CDR1 is MNHEY and CDR2 is SVGAGI. Losses at the gene ends were 5 bases for V and 9 bases for J; bases not matched to a gene: 14. CDR3 length equals 15 residues. The clonotype was recovered from a woman in her twenties or thirties in good health and CMV-seropositive. The sample comprised PBMCs. The rearrangement uses TRBV6-5 and TRBJ2-5, with 8 bases that match TRBD1. The CDR3 loop reads CASSGDRRQRGAQYF. CDR3 coding DNA: TGTGCCAGCAGTGGGGACAGGCGGCAGCGAGGGGCCCAGTACTTC.